These 25 T cell receptor beta chains originate from one sample sequenced in a study. One entry per CDR3 protein, called by TCRdb with MiXCR from the 5' RACE reads. This repertoire shows over 55,000 distinct CDR3 sequences, 25% to 30% found once; its top ten account for less than 3.5%. The specimen was tumor-infiltrating memory CD4+ T cells sorted from the breast tumor. The subset denotes: memory CD4+ T cells, CD4+CD45RO+CD25-. The receptors shown here come from a female donor with breast cancer.

The V and J genes are TRBV15 and TRBJ1-5; TRBD1 aligns across 7 bases. With 1 base clipped from V and 7 bases from J, the junction kept 13 bases outside the gene matches. There are 17 residues in the CDR3. Looked up from germline, CDR1 is LNHNV and CDR2 is YYDKDF (reference sequence). The CDR3 sequence: CATSRGAGTEGGQPQHF. CDR3 DNA sequence: TGTGCCACCAGCAGAGGCGCCGGGACAGAGGGGGGACAGCCCCAGCATTTT. Filled out from reference TRBV15 and TRBJ1-5, the complete variable domain reads DAMVIQNPRYQVTQFGKPVTLSCSQTLNHNVMYWYQQKSSQAPKLLFHYYDKDFNNEADTPDNFQSRRPNTSFCFLDIRSPGLGDTAMYLCATSRGAGTEGGQPQHFGDGTRLSIL.

The V gene is TRBV20-1, the J gene TRBJ2-3; TRBD2 might be the D (5 bases). The germline V gene has CDR1 DFQATT and CDR2 SNEGSKA (reference sequence). The CDR3 is 15 residues long. V lost 2 bases and J lost 3, with 15 bases in between. In DNA form, the CDR3 reads TGCAGTGCTAGAAGAGGGAGTTTTAGGACAGATACGCAGTATTTT. Its protein is CSARRGSFRTDTQYF.

The V gene is TRBV20-1, the J gene TRBJ2-3; TRBD1 or TRBD2 may be the D gene (5 bases each). Germline V gives CDR1 DFQATT, CDR2 SNEGSKA (reference sequence). This CDR3 is built from 15 residues. V was trimmed by 0 bases and J by 1 base, leaving 11 bases between them. CDR3 residues: CSARDGTGGTDTQYF. As DNA, the CDR3 is TGCAGTGCTAGAGATGGGACGGGTGGCACAGATACGCAGTATTTT.

Concerning this clonotype: Relative to the germline gene, one junction end is altered; a read error may explain this. The gene calls are TRBV28 and TRBJ1-2; D gene ambiguous. This CDR3 spans 13 amino acids. The germline CDR1 and CDR2 sequences are MDHEN and SYDVKM. CDR3 nucleotide sequence: TGTGCCGGCAGCCTTATAAGTGACTATGGCTACACCTTC. Encoded protein: CAGSLISDYGYTF.

The J gene is TRBJ1-3, the V gene TRBV12-3 or TRBV12-4; no reliable D call. Trimming removed 2 bases at V and 1 base at J, with 3 bases between. The length of the CDR3 is 13 residues. The CDR3 nucleotides are TGTGCCAGCAGTTTATCGTCTGGAAACACCATATATTTT. Translated, it gives CASSLSSGNTIYF.

The J gene is TRBJ1-1, the V gene TRBV30; 7 nucleotides agree with TRBD1. From germline, CDR1 is GTSNPN and CDR2 SVGIG (reference sequence). Trimming took 0 bases from V and 0 from J; bases not matched to a gene: 4. CDR3 length: 15 amino acids. CDR3 region: CAWSVYGTVNTEAFF. In DNA form, the CDR3 reads TGTGCCTGGAGTGTTTATGGGACAGTGAACACTGAAGCTTTCTTT.

This clonotype was seen a handful of times. The gene calls are TRBV7-9 and TRBJ1-1; D call uncertain. The V gene lost 2 bases and the J gene lost 1 base, with 11 bases spanning the gap. Germline CDR1 and CDR2: SEHNR and FQNEAQ (reference sequence). The CDR3 is 15 residues long. Written as DNA, the CDR3 is TGTGCCAGCAGCTTATTATACAGCACGAACACTGAAGCTTTCTTT. Residues: CASSLLYSTNTEAFF.

The genes are TRBV6-5 and TRBJ1-1, with D uncertain. This CDR3 is built from 14 residues. Between the trimmed V and J ends, which lost 6 bases and 1 base, there was a span of 12 bases. Germline lookup yields CDR1 MNHEY and CDR2 SVGAGI. CDR3 region: CASSSPRRNTEAFF. CDR3 nucleotides: TGTGCCAGCAGCTCCCCCCGGAGGAACACTGAAGCTTTCTTT.

This chain's CDR3 is CSAPVTGDTEAFF. The CDR3 nucleotides read TGCAGTGCTCCCGTTACAGGGGACACTGAAGCTTTCTTT. The rearrangement links TRBV20-1 to TRBJ1-1, with 7 bases fitting TRBD1. CDR1 and CDR2 (germline): DFQATT, SNEGSKA (reference sequence). The V and J ends lost 5 bases and 3 bases, in that order; junction bases with no gene match: 6. The CDR3 runs to 13 residues.

The sample holds a few counts of this clonotype. The V gene is TRBV5-1, the J gene TRBJ2-3, with D hard to call. Germline-derived CDR1 and CDR2 are SGHRS and YFSETQ. Trimming shortened V by 0 bases and J by 3 bases, and 2 bases separated the two germline ends. The CDR3 runs to 12 residues. The CDR3 nucleotides read TGCGCCAGCAGCTTGGAAACAGATACGCAGTATTTT. It yields the protein CASSLETDTQYF. Drawing the rest from reference TRBV5-1 and TRBJ2-3, the complete variable domain is KAGVTQTPRYLIKTRGQQVTLSCSPISGHRSVSWYQQTPGQGLQFLFEYFSETQRNKGNFPGRFSGRQFSNSRSEMNVSTLELGDSALYLCASSLETDTQYFGPGTRLTVL.

The chain has TRBV6-6 and TRBJ1-1; D is undetermined. Trimming took off 8 bases at V and 1 base at J, with 2 bases between the two ends. Germline CDR1 reads MNHNY; CDR2 reads SVGAGI (reference sequence). This CDR3 spans 10 amino acids. CDR3 sequence (DNA): TGTGCCAGCGCGAACACTGAAGCTTTCTTT. It translates to CASANTEAFF.

As to this clonotype: Compared with germline, one end of the junction differs, possibly owing to a read error. The V and J genes are TRBV6-1 and TRBJ2-1, with D tentatively TRBD1 (7 bases). Germline V gives CDR1 MNHNS, CDR2 SASEGT. The CDR3 contains 14 residues. CDR3 loop: CDSSENRGGNEQFF. For the CDR3, the DNA is TGTGACAGCAGTGAAAACAGGGGAGGCAATGAGCAGTTCTTC.

The sample holds a few counts of this clonotype. The chain joins TRBV6-5 to TRBJ2-2; D ambiguous. Germline V gene sequence: CDR1 MNHEY, CDR2 SVGAGI. This CDR3 is built from 15 residues. V lost 2 bases to trimming and J lost 1 base, with 8 bases between them. This CDR3 reads CASSYGEWNTGELFF. The DNA for the CDR3 is TGTGCCAGCAGTTACGGAGAATGGAACACCGGGGAGCTGTTTTTT.

The chain recombines TRBV20-1 with TRBJ2-7; D may be TRBD1 or TRBD2 (5 bases each). Germline loops: CDR1 DFQATT, CDR2 SNEGSKA (reference sequence). The CDR3 runs 12 residues. Deletions cut 3 bases from V and 3 bases from J, with 9 bases between. This CDR3 is CSARGRGYEQYF. The CDR3 nucleotides read TGCAGTGCTAGGGGACGGGGCTACGAGCAGTACTTC.

Only a few counts were recorded for this clonotype. The junction departs from germline at one end; a sequencing error may be responsible. The chain recombines TRBV5-1 with TRBJ1-1; D not certain. This CDR3 has 14 residues. Per the germline V gene, CDR1 is SGHRS and CDR2 is YFSETQ. CDR3 in DNA: TGCACCAGCAGCTTAACCCCCGCGAACACTGAAGCTTTCTTT. Translated, it gives CTSSLTPANTEAFF.

The genes are TRBV7-2 and TRBJ2-3; 12 nucleotides align to TRBD1. From germline, CDR1 is SGHTA and CDR2 FQGNSA. This CDR3 is 16 amino acids long. The ends lost 1 base at V and 6 bases at J; junction bases unmatched: 5. CDR3 in amino acids: CASSLEGTGGEDTQYF. In nucleotides, the CDR3 is TGTGCCAGCAGCTTAGAAGGGACAGGGGGCGAGGATACGCAGTATTTT. The whole variable domain, remainder taken from reference TRBV7-2 and TRBJ2-3, is GAGVSQSPSNKVTEKGKDVELRCDPISGHTALYWYRQSLGQGLEFLIYFQGNSAPDKSGLPSDRFSAERTGGSVSTLTIQRTQQEDSAVYLCASSLEGTGGEDTQYFGPGTRLTVL.

This clonotype was seen many times. The V gene is TRBV5-1, the J gene TRBJ2-1; D might be TRBD2 (5 bases). Trimming pared 4 bases from V and 9 bases from J, leaving 11 bases between. CDR1 and CDR2 (germline): SGHRS, YFSETQ. The CDR3 is made up of 12 amino acids. CDR3: CASSISEGEQFF. The CDR3 coding sequence is TGCGCCAGCAGCATTTCTGAGGGTGAGCAGTTCTTC.

This sequence joins TRBV5-1 and TRBJ1-1, with D possibly matching TRBD1 (6 bases). With 4 bases removed from V and 4 bases from J, the gap between germline ends came to 23 bases. CDR1 is SGHRS, CDR2 YFSETQ, per germline. CDR3 size: 17 residues. DNA of the CDR3: TGCGCCAGCAGCAAGGCGGGGGGGCAGTGGGGTGGCACTGAAGCTTTCTTT. This codes for CASSKAGGQWGGTEAFF.

The CDR3 here is CSARDLRSETQYF. CDR3 nucleotide sequence: TGCAGTGCTAGAGACCTCAGGTCGGAGACCCAGTACTTC. This chain connects TRBV20-1 to TRBJ2-5; D is uncertain. The CDR3 is 13 amino acids. CDR1 DFQATT and CDR2 SNEGSKA come from the germline V gene (reference sequence). The germline V and J ends were trimmed by 0 bases and 5 bases, with 10 bases remaining between them.

CDR3 DNA: TGTGCCAGCAGCTCTATCCTGGGACAGGGTCTCACCGGGGAGCTGTTTTTT. Translated: CASSSILGQGLTGELFF. This chain uses TRBV5-5 with TRBJ2-2; 9 nucleotides line up with TRBD1. V was pared by 3 bases and J by 4 bases, with 10 bases of the junction left unmatched. This CDR3 comprises 17 residues. CDR1 is SGHKS, CDR2 YYEKEE, per germline (reference sequence). Complete variable domain (other parts from reference TRBV5-5 and TRBJ2-2): DAGVTQSPTHLIKTRGQQVTLRCSPISGHKSVSWYQQVLGQGPQFIFQYYEKEERGRGNFPDRFSARQFPNYSSELNVNALLLGDSALYLCASSSILGQGLTGELFFGEGSRLTVL.

The chain is built from TRBV28 and TRBJ1-5; TRBD1 aligns across 9 bases. Unmatched junction bases numbered 6, after V lost 6 bases and J lost 0 bases. CDR1 is MDHEN and CDR2 is SYDVKM in the germline V gene. The CDR3 sequence is 16 residues long. CDR3 nucleotide sequence: TGTGCCAGCAGCCTGACAGGGGGTAATAGCAATCAGCCCCAGCATTTT. Its translation is CASSLTGGNSNQPQHF.

This clonotype has just a few counts. The chain joins TRBV7-2 to TRBJ2-5, with TRBD1 matching 7 bases. From germline, CDR1 is SGHTA and CDR2 FQGNSA. The ends lost 6 bases at V and 6 bases at J; junction bases unmatched: 10. The CDR3 length is 14 residues. The CDR3 sequence: CASSPDRAKQTQYF. CDR3 bases: TGTGCCAGCAGTCCAGACAGGGCCAAACAGACCCAGTACTTC. Filled out from reference TRBV7-2 and TRBJ2-5, the complete variable domain reads GAGVSQSPSNKVTEKGKDVELRCDPISGHTALYWYRQSLGQGLEFLIYFQGNSAPDKSGLPSDRFSAERTGGSVSTLTIQRTQQEDSAVYLCASSPDRAKQTQYFGPGTRLLVL.

This clonotype appeared a few times. The chain has TRBV7-9 and TRBJ2-1; TRBD2 agrees at 12 bases. Losses at the gene ends were 5 bases for V and 10 bases for J; bases not matched to a gene: 6. In germline, CDR1 is SEHNR, CDR2 FQNEAQ (reference sequence). The CDR3 contains 14 residues. The CDR3 DNA reads TGTGCCAGCAGCCCACTAGCGGGAGGTTTAGAGCAGTTCTTC. Amino acids: CASSPLAGGLEQFF. The whole variable domain, filled in from reference TRBV7-9 and TRBJ2-1, reads DTGVSQNPRHKITKRGQNVTFRCDPISEHNRLYWYRQTLGQGPEFLTYFQNEAQLEKSRLLSDRFSAERPKGSFSTLEIQRTEQGDSAMYLCASSPLAGGLEQFFGPGTRLTVL.

V is TRBV7-2 and J is TRBJ1-1; D not certain. Trimming removed 5 bases at V and 3 bases at J, with 10 bases between. CDR3 length: 13 residues. Germline lookup yields CDR1 SGHTA and CDR2 FQGNSA. The chain's CDR3 is CASSPQRHTEAFF. CDR3 nucleotides: TGTGCCAGCAGCCCCCAGCGCCACACTGAAGCTTTCTTT.

The table lists this clonotype with a few counts. The genes are TRBV7-9 and TRBJ2-1; D not resolved. Germline-derived CDR1 and CDR2 are SEHNR and FQNEAQ (reference sequence). The germline V and J ends were trimmed by 6 bases and 10 bases, with 16 bases remaining between them. CDR3 length: 13 residues. The CDR3: CASSPDRASEQFF. The CDR3 DNA is TGTGCCAGCAGTCCGGATCGGGCCTCCGAGCAGTTCTTC.